This T cell receptor beta chain was retrieved from a study of cytomegalovirus exposure and HLA in healthy donors. The wider study: Earlier findings included more than 95 million unique TCR beta sequences obtained from around 180 million T cells. Findings and limits, study-wide: The availability of immune exposure information extended only to CMV serostatus.

The CDR3 extends over 17 amino acids. Germline V gene lookup returns CDR1 GTSNPN and CDR2 SVGIG (reference sequence). With respect to this clone: What it binds is unknown. A junction end diverges from the germline sequence, so it may reflect a read error.

Both 60 Vbeta primers and 13 Jbeta primers went into the PCR. The data were produced by immunoSEQ multiplex PCR, yet TCRdb's version contains in-frame clones alone and is incomplete. The sample holds roughly 260,000 clones, almost 85% seen once. Specimen: PBMCs. The TCR sequence derives from a woman aged 40 to 50 in good health and CMV-seropositive. V usage is TRBV30 and J usage is TRBJ2-6; 7 bases are shared with TRBD1. The CDR3 region has the DNA TGTGCCTGGAGTGAGAGGGGGCCATTCTCTGGGGCCAACGGCCTGACTTTC. Translating it yields CAWSERGPFSGANGLTF.